A selection of T cell receptor beta chains follows, all from one sample in a study of cytomegalovirus exposure and HLA in healthy donors. TCRdb's copy holds only in-frame clones and misses some; the assay was immunoSEQ multiplex PCR. Among a few hundred thousand clones listed, 90% were seen once. Sequenced material: PBMCs. Receptors were obtained from a woman younger than 35 in good health and CMV-seronegative. Both conserved end residues are part of each CDR3. Each record gives: D gene, J gene, CDR3 length, V gene, clone size, CDR3 protein, CDR3 DNA. A D gene is named only where the DNA matches it firmly. Clone size is stated in some rows and not others, as once, few, many or a class when expanded.

TRBD2 TRBJ2-5 15 TRBV27 . CASSLMVAGVETQYF TGTGCCAGCAGTTTAATGGTAGCGGGGGTAGAGACCCAGTACTTC
. TRBJ1-1 12 TRBV13 . CASGGVGTEAFF TGTGCCAGCGGAGGGGTTGGCACTGAAGCTTTCTTT
. TRBJ2-3 15 TRBV7-2 . CASSLGRGATDTQYF TGTGCCAGCAGCTTAGGCCGCGGGGCCACAGATACGCAGTATTTT
. TRBJ1-3 15 TRBV11-2 . CASSLPGYSGNTIYF TGTGCCAGCAGCTTACCAGGGTACTCTGGAAACACCATATATTTT
TRBD2 TRBJ2-3 15 TRBV4-3 . CASSQSERGQDTQYF TGCGCCAGCAGCCAAAGTGAGCGGGGGCAGGATACGCAGTATTTT
. TRBJ1-6 13 TRBV6-1 . CASSDPGNSPLHF TGTGCCAGCAGTGACCCGGGAAATTCACCCCTCCACTTT
. TRBJ1-1 14 TRBV28 . CASGAPGSYTEAFF TGTGCCAGCGGAGCCCCCGGATCCTACACTGAAGCTTTCTTT
. TRBJ1-1 12 TRBV9 . CASSRGATEAFF TGTGCCAGCTCGCGGGGGGCCACTGAAGCTTTCTTT
TRBD2 TRBJ2-3 15 TRBV2 . CASSEPRGGWGTQYF TGTGCCAGCAGTGAACCTCGCGGGGGGTGGGGTACGCAGTATTTT
. TRBJ1-1 15 TRBV5-1 . CASSSLMTGGTEAFF TGCGCCAGCAGCTCCTTAATGACAGGTGGGACTGAAGCTTTCTTT
TRBD1 TRBJ1-4 15 TRBV9 . CASSADRGLNEKLFF TGTGCCAGCAGCGCGGACAGGGGATTAAATGAAAAACTGTTTTTT
. TRBJ1-1 15 TRBV11-1 . CASSYHAGGGAEAFF TGTGCCAGCAGCTACCACGCGGGGGGCGGGGCTGAAGCTTTCTTT
. TRBJ2-1 13 TRBV5-1 . CASSLGADNEQFF TGCGCCAGCAGCTTGGGGGCAGACAATGAGCAGTTCTTC
TRBD1 TRBJ1-5 15 TRBV5-5 . CASSLWTGSNQPQHF TGTGCCAGCAGCTTGTGGACAGGTAGCAATCAGCCCCAGCATTTT
. TRBJ1-2 13 TRBV9 . CASREGANYGYTF TGTGCCAGCAGGGAAGGGGCTAACTATGGCTACACCTTC
. TRBJ2-3 13 TRBV30 . CAWSVSGTDTQYF TGTGCCTGGAGTGTTTCCGGCACAGATACGCAGTATTTT
. TRBJ2-1 16 TRBV6-6 . CASSYSQGTSYNEQFF TGTGCCAGCAGTTACTCCCAGGGGACCTCCTACAATGAGCAGTTCTTC
. TRBJ2-2 16 TRBV9 . CASSPFGTPNTGELFF TGTGCCAGCAGCCCCTTCGGGACACCAAACACCGGGGAGCTGTTTTTT
TRBD1 TRBJ1-6 13 TRBV30 . CAWAGTGDSPLHF TGTGCCTGGGCCGGGACAGGAGATTCACCCCTCCACTTT
. TRBJ2-3 14 TRBV5-4 . CASSLSQSSDTQYF TGTGCCAGCAGCTTATCTCAAAGCTCAGATACGCAGTATTTT
. TRBJ2-4 15 TRBV2 . CASSEGSGLENIQYF TGTGCCAGCAGTGAAGGGAGCGGCCTCGAAAACATTCAGTACTTC
TRBD1 TRBJ2-7 15 TRBV5-1 . CASSTPGTGGREQYF TGCGCCAGCAGCACCCCCGGGACAGGGGGAAGAGAGCAGTACTTC
. TRBJ2-1 18 TRBV9 . CASSVAGWQGRSYNEQFF TGTGCCAGCAGCGTAGCGGGATGGCAGGGGCGCTCCTACAATGAGCAGTTCTTC
. TRBJ1-2 13 TRBV7-2 few CASSPQDSYGYTF TGTGCCAGCAGCCCACAAGACAGTTATGGCTACACCTTC
. TRBJ2-5 14 TRBV5-5 . CASSPDRSQETQYF TGTGCCAGCAGCCCTGACAGGAGCCAAGAGACCCAGTACTTC
. TRBJ1-2 12 TRBV28 . CASSSGHGLGTF TGTGCCAGCAGTTCGGGACACGGACTAGGCACCTTC
. TRBJ1-1 14 TRBV13 once CASSLGGMNTEAFF TGTGCCAGCAGCTTAGGGGGCATGAACACTGAAGCTTTCTTT
. TRBJ1-2 11 TRBV28 . CASSLATGKAF TGTGCCAGCAGTCTCGCAACGGGTAAAGCCTTC
TRBD1 TRBJ1-2 15 TRBV19 . CASSGRTGEGVGYTF TGTGCCAGTAGTGGGAGGACAGGGGAAGGAGTTGGCTACACCTTC
TRBD2 TRBJ2-3 16 TRBV27 . CASSLGSGGAPDTQYF TGTGCCAGCAGTTTAGGTAGCGGGGGGGCCCCAGATACGCAGTATTTT
. TRBJ1-2 14 TRBV5-4 few CASSDTGQIYGYTF TGTGCCAGCAGCGATACTGGACAGATCTATGGCTACACCTTC
TRBD2 TRBJ2-1 13 TRBV14 . CASSTSSGGGEFF TGTGCCAGCAGTACAAGTAGCGGGGGGGGTGAGTTCTTC
. TRBJ2-5 14 TRBV6-1 . CASSEAAGEETQYF TGTGCCAGCAGTGAAGCGGCAGGCGAAGAGACCCAGTACTTC
. TRBJ1-5 14 TRBV30 . CAWSRVGGNQPQHF TGTGCCTGGAGTAGGGTGGGGGGTAATCAGCCCCAGCATTTT
TRBD1 TRBJ2-2 15 TRBV19 . CASRRQGGNTGELFF TGTGCCAGTAGACGACAGGGTGGGAACACCGGGGAGCTGTTTTTT
. TRBJ1-4 15 TRBV4-3 . CASSQAFPGSVVLFF TGCGCCAGCAGCCAAGCTTTTCCGGGGTCGGTTGTTTTGTTTTTT
TRBD1 TRBJ2-2 15 TRBV11-2 . CASSSGQHYTGELFF TGTGCCAGCAGCTCGGGACAGCACTACACCGGGGAGCTGTTTTTT
TRBD1 TRBJ2-1 15 TRBV27 . CASSFTYRGTDEQFF TGTGCCAGCAGTTTCACCTACAGGGGAACCGATGAGCAGTTCTTC
. TRBJ1-6 15 TRBV28 . CASSLMSSYNSPLHF TGTGCCAGCAGTTTGATGAGCTCCTATAATTCACCCCTCCACTTT
. TRBJ1-2 13 TRBV18 once CASSQRTVYGYTF TGTGCCAGCTCCCAAAGGACAGTCTATGGCTACACCTTC
. TRBJ1-5 13 TRBV6-5 . CASSTEPQQPQHF TGTGCCAGCAGCACAGAACCCCAGCAGCCCCAGCATTTT
TRBD1 TRBJ2-5 16 TRBV28 once CASSLLGTGGQETQYF TGTGCCAGCAGTTTATTGGGGACAGGGGGCCAAGAGACCCAGTACTTC
. TRBJ2-5 13 TRBV19 . CASTGSGWETQYF TGTGCCAGTACCGGTAGCGGATGGGAGACCCAGTACTTC
TRBD1 TRBJ2-2 15 TRBV10-1 . CASSKDRGNTGELFF TGCGCCAGCAGTAAAGACAGGGGTAACACCGGGGAGCTGTTTTTT
. TRBJ1-3 14 TRBV9 once CASSVDGWGNTIYF TGTGCCAGCAGCGTAGACGGGTGGGGAAACACCATATATTTT
. TRBJ2-3 15 TRBV6-6 . CASSYRAASTDTQYF TGTGCCAGCAGTTACCGAGCGGCGAGCACAGATACGCAGTATTTT
TRBD1 TRBJ2-2 14 TRBV7-2 . CASSLGQDTGELFF TGTGCCAGCAGCTTGGGACAGGACACCGGGGAGCTGTTTTTT
. TRBJ1-2 13 TRBV6-5 . CASSYAQGHGYTF TGTGCCAGCAGTTACGCTCAGGGTCATGGCTACACCTTC
TRBD1 TRBJ1-1 15 TRBV14 once CASSHAQGALTEAFF TGTGCCAGCAGCCATGCACAGGGGGCTCTGACTGAAGCTTTCTTT
. TRBJ2-5 13 TRBV2 . CASGPQGRETQYF TGTGCCAGCGGACCACAGGGAAGAGAGACCCAGTACTTC
TRBD1 TRBJ1-6 15 TRBV28 . CASSLTGASNSPLHF TGTGCCAGCAGTTTAACAGGGGCATCGAATTCACCCCTCCACTTT
TRBD1 TRBJ2-1 16 TRBV7-2 . CASSLVGQGSYNEQFF TGTGCCAGCAGCTTAGTCGGACAGGGCTCCTACAATGAGCAGTTCTTC
. TRBJ1-5 19 TRBV2 . CASSELVTGGLTSNQPQHF TGTGCCAGCAGTGAATTGGTGACAGGCGGATTGACCAGCAATCAGCCCCAGCATTTT
. TRBJ2-5 14 TRBV7-3 once CASSLTYKGETQYF TGTGCCAGCAGCTTAACATATAAGGGGGAGACCCAGTACTTC
. TRBJ1-5 15 TRBV28 once CASSSRGGGNQPQHF TGTGCCAGCAGTTCCCGGGGGGGAGGCAATCAGCCCCAGCATTTT
. TRBJ1-1 16 TRBV5-4 few CASSLGARGGNTEAFF TGTGCCAGCAGCTTGGGGGCCAGGGGTGGGAACACTGAAGCTTTCTTT
. TRBJ2-3 15 TRBV6-5 . CASSRDRTSTDTQYF TGTGCCAGCAGTAGAGACAGGACAAGCACAGATACGCAGTATTTT